This paragraph covers one T cell receptor beta chain sequence. The V segment lost 0 bases and the J segment 5 bases; nucleotides outside the gene matches: 6. CDR1 is SGHDN and CDR2 is FVKESK in the germline V gene. The CDR3 is made up of 15 amino acids. Sequencing was performed with immunoSEQ multiplex PCR; in TCRdb, only in-frame clones are kept and a portion is missing. This table has fewer than 700,000 clones, 88% appearing once. This entry comes from a study of shared T cell receptors in the human thymus. This sample was also put to use in a study of human thymus T cells. That study reports: The study used thymus tissue resected during corrective heart surgery. Thymic and blood repertoires appeared to show biased V and J gene usage. Unrelated individuals reportedly shared highly overlapping thymic TCR repertoires.

This receptor was obtained from a boy under two years old with a congenital heart defect. The chain links TRBV14 to TRBJ1-2, with 7 bases fitting TRBD1. Sequencing was carried out using thymocytes. The CDR3 loop is CASSQDFGQEYGYTF. CDR3 bases: TGTGCCAGCAGCCAAGACTTCGGACAGGAGTATGGCTACACCTTC.